These T cell receptor beta chains were read from a single sample in a study of human T cells and chemical hapten exposure. TCRdb itself ran the RACE reads through MiXCR, one entry per CDR3 protein. Counted here are 250,000 to 300,000 distinct CDR3 sequences, just under 8% occurring once; the ten biggest clones make up more than 1%. Specimen: whole blood, collected in connection with sensitization to the hapten diphenylcyclopropenone (DPC). The receptors derive from a man younger than 35 with alopecia areata. Some clones in this sample may be carry-over from other donors' samples. CDR3s include the opening cysteine and the closing phenylalanine or tryptophan. A D gene is named only where the DNA matches it firmly. Clone size is shown for a subset of rows, as once, few, many or a class of expanded clone.

many | TRBJ1-1 | - | TRBV7-2 | 14 | CASSRNFGNTEAFF | TGTGCCAGCAGCCGAAATTTTGGGAACACTGAAGCTTTCTTT
many | TRBJ2-5 | TRBD2 | TRBV6-4 | 15 | CASSDVAGGQETQYF | TGTGCCAGCAGTGACGTAGCGGGGGGCCAAGAGACCCAGTACTTC
few | TRBJ2-1 | - | TRBV29-1 | 11 | CSAEDEGWQFF | TGCAGCGCCGAGGATGAGGGTTGGCAGTTCTTC
many | TRBJ1-3 | TRBD1 | TRBV7-2 | 15 | CASSFPGQGENTIYF | TGTGCCAGCAGCTTTCCGGGACAGGGCGAAAACACCATATATTTT
- | TRBJ1-3 | - | TRBV12-3/TRBV12-4 | 15 | CASSPRGERRNTIYF | TGTGCCAGCAGCCCCCGGGGGGAGAGAAGAAACACCATATATTTT
few | TRBJ2-7 | TRBD1 | TRBV7-9 | 17 | CASSLALGTGGQDEQYF | TGTGCCAGCAGCTTAGCGCTAGGGACAGGGGGTCAGGACGAGCAGTACTTC
- | TRBJ2-3 | TRBD2 | TRBV6-2/TRBV6-3 | 17 | CASTTGAFSGEGDTQYF | TGTGCCAGCACCACGGGGGCTTTTAGCGGGGAAGGAGATACGCAGTATTTT
- | TRBJ1-2 | - | TRBV7-2 | 14 | CASSLDAGGYGYTF | TGTGCCAGCAGTTTGGACGCCGGGGGCTATGGCTACACCTTC
- | TRBJ1-1 | - | TRBV5-1 | 14 | CASSRVAQGTEAFF | TGCGCCAGCAGCCGGGTCGCGCAGGGAACTGAAGCTTTCTTT
many | TRBJ1-1 | - | TRBV7-3 | 14 | CASSATGRDTEAFF | TGTGCCAGCAGCGCTACAGGGCGAGACACTGAAGCTTTCTTT
many | TRBJ2-6 | - | TRBV25-1 | 13 | CATALSGANVLTF | TGTGCCACTGCTCTCTCGGGGGCCAACGTCCTGACTTTC
- | TRBJ1-1 | - | TRBV27 | 15 | CASSLKGTTNTEAFF | TGTGCCAGCAGTTTAAAGGGGACAACGAACACTGAAGCTTTCTTT
- | TRBJ1-1 | TRBD1 | TRBV20-1 | 17 | CSARDLTGTGAVTEAFF | TGCAGTGCTAGAGATTTGACGGGGACAGGGGCGGTCACTGAAGCTTTCTTT
- | TRBJ2-4 | TRBD2 | TRBV6-5 | 16 | CASSSLAGGPKNIQYF | TGTGCCAGCAGTTCACTAGCGGGGGGTCCCAAAAACATTCAGTACTTC
few | TRBJ2-3 | TRBD2 | TRBV15 | 17 | CATSRGLAGGRTDTQYF | TGTGCCACCAGCAGAGGGCTAGCGGGGGGCCGCACAGATACGCAGTATTTT
- | TRBJ1-1 | - | TRBV28 | 13 | CASSAYRVAEAFF | TGTGCCAGCAGTGCCTACAGGGTAGCTGAAGCTTTCTTT
few | TRBJ2-6 | - | TRBV6-5 | 14 | CASRTRSGANVLTF | TGTGCCAGCCGGACCCGCTCTGGGGCCAACGTCCTGACTTTC
- | TRBJ2-5 | - | TRBV11-2 | 14 | CASSLGVIKETQYF | TGTGCCAGCAGCTTAGGTGTGATTAAAGAGACCCAGTACTTC
- | TRBJ1-6 | TRBD1 | TRBV6-1 | 15 | CASSARQGPNSPLHF | TGTGCCAGCAGTGCCAGACAGGGACCTAATTCACCCCTCCACTTT
- | TRBJ2-1 | - | TRBV11-2 | 14 | CASSLSGAWNEQFF | TGTGCCAGCAGCTTATCGGGGGCCTGGAATGAGCAGTTCTTC
few | TRBJ1-2 | - | TRBV6-6 | 16 | CASSQGARTARYGYTF | TGTGCCAGCAGTCAGGGAGCTAGGACGGCAAGATATGGCTACACCTTC
few | TRBJ2-5 | - | TRBV12-3/TRBV12-4 | 14 | CASSKSGLGETQYF | TGTGCCAGCAGCAAGTCGGGACTGGGGGAGACCCAGTACTTC
many | TRBJ1-4 | - | TRBV28 | 14 | CASSVQGDNEKLFF | TGTGCCAGCAGTGTACAGGGAGATAATGAAAAACTGTTTTTT
many | TRBJ1-5 | - | TRBV7-2 | 14 | CASSLQGQGQPQHF | TGTGCCAGCAGCTTACAGGGCCAGGGTCAGCCCCAGCATTTT
few | TRBJ2-1 | - | TRBV4-1 | 15 | CASSQGRTPYNEQFF | TGCGCCAGCAGCCAAGGAAGGACACCTTACAATGAGCAGTTCTTC
many | TRBJ1-4 | - | TRBV4-3 | 15 | CASSHAGQFNEKLFF | TGCGCCAGCAGCCACGCCGGACAGTTTAATGAAAAACTGTTTTTT
- | TRBJ1-2 | - | TRBV6-1 | 12 | CASSWWNHGYTF | TGTGCCAGCTCTTGGTGGAACCATGGCTACACCTTC
- | TRBJ1-1 | - | TRBV18 | 15 | CASSPQEGLNTEAFF | TGTGCCAGCTCACCGCAGGAGGGGCTGAACACTGAAGCTTTCTTT
few | TRBJ1-5 | TRBD1 | TRBV5-1 | 14 | CASSSTGTDQPQHF | TGCGCCAGCAGCTCGACAGGGACGGATCAGCCCCAGCATTTT